A single T cell receptor beta chain is shown here with its context. The antigen remains unidentified. Clones were sequenced by immunoSEQ multiplex PCR, and TCRdb holds only the in-frame ones, with some missing. The data show about 81,000 clones, roughly 88% seen once. The data derive from a study of T cell responses to AZD1222 COVID-19 vaccine. The study's findings and limits: Nearly half of the spike-specific TCRs reportedly recognize variant regions that carry no mutations. Mapped onto spike, vaccine-associated CD4 TCRs spanned it and were dominant at 160-218 and 743-854. Clonal diversity was possibly underestimated, and white British individuals and females predominated among donors. After the peak T cell response, and only then, were repertoires sampled.

This specimen was peripheral blood, taken 28 days after the second AZD1222 dose. The receptor comes from an adult who received the AZD1222 COVID-19 vaccine.

CDR3 DNA sequence: TGTGCCAGCAGTTTAGAACGGACCTCCCCCCTCCACTTT. Protein product: CASSLERTSPLHF. The chain couples TRBV27 to TRBJ1-6; no firm D call. CDR1 and CDR2 (germline): MNHEY, SMNVEV (reference sequence). V shed 2 bases and J shed 13 bases, with 12 bases lying between them. The CDR3 extends over 13 amino acids.